These 23 T cell receptor beta chains came from one sample sequenced in a study of blood T cell repertoires in COVID-19. Sequencing used immunoSEQ multiplex PCR; TCRdb keeps in-frame clones, though not all of them. The sample yields about 240,000 clones, 81% seen once. The sequencing input was peripheral blood. All receptors derive from a woman at least 80 years old with COVID-19, enrolled during active disease.

This chain uses TRBV19 with TRBJ2-4, with 7 positions matching TRBD1. The CDR3 length is 14 residues. The V gene end was trimmed by 8 bases and the J gene end by 6 bases; junction bases not matched to a gene: 10. Germline V gene data show CDR1 as LNHDA and CDR2 as SQIVND (reference sequence). CDR3 nucleotides: TGTGCCAGTGGCCAACAGGGGCACGGAAACATTCAGTACTTC. It yields the protein CASGQQGHGNIQYF.

The V gene is TRBV25-1, the J gene TRBJ1-5; possible D gene TRBD1, 5 bases. This CDR3 has 15 residues. The germline V and J ends were trimmed by 1 base and 8 bases, with 15 bases remaining between them. In germline, CDR1 is MGHDK, CDR2 SYGVNS. The CDR3 sequence: CASSESGLLGEPQHF. The DNA for the CDR3 is TGTGCCAGCAGTGAATCGGGACTGCTTGGTGAGCCCCAGCATTTT. The full variable domain, completed using reference TRBV25-1 and TRBJ1-5, is EADIYQTPRYLVIGTGKKITLECSQTMGHDKMYWYQQDPGMELHLIHYSYGVNSTEKGDLSSESTVSRIRTEHFPLTLESARPSHTSQYLCASSESGLLGEPQHFGDGTRLSIL.

Concerning this clone: The same CDR3 also results from other DNA sequences found in this sample. This chain connects TRBV30 to TRBJ2-2; TRBD1 might be the D (5 bases). The germline gives CDR1 GTSNPN, CDR2 SVGIG (reference sequence). V lost 3 bases and J lost 4, with 6 bases in between. CDR3 length equals 12 residues. DNA of the CDR3: TGTGCCTGGAGCAGGGTCACCGGGGAGCTGTTTTTT. It yields the protein CAWSRVTGELFF.

This sequence joins TRBV6-5 and TRBJ1-2, with D perhaps TRBD1 (5 bases). This CDR3 is built from 14 residues. Trimming removed 2 bases from V and 2 bases from J, with 9 bases in between. From germline, CDR1 is MNHEY and CDR2 SVGAGI. The CDR3 coding sequence is TGTGCCAGCAGTTACGCATCAGGGAACTATGGCTACACCTTC. It encodes CASSYASGNYGYTF.

The rearrangement joins TRBV7-2 to TRBJ1-5; D possibly corresponds to TRBD1 (5 bases). This CDR3 spans 17 amino acids. The germline V and J ends were trimmed by 5 bases and 1 base, with 18 bases remaining between them. Germline-derived CDR1 and CDR2 are SGHTA and FQGNSA. CDR3 sequence (DNA): TGTGCCAGCAGCGCGGCCTTCGGGGGGGGGAGCAATCAGCCCCAGCATTTT. Its protein is CASSAAFGGGSNQPQHF.

CDR3 protein: CASSGQAPTDTQYF. In DNA, the CDR3 is TGTGCCAGCAGCGGACAGGCCCCGACAGATACGCAGTATTTT. The chain uses TRBV7-9 and TRBJ2-3; TRBD1 matches at 7 bases. V was clipped by 5 bases and J by 3 bases; unmatched bases: 5. Germline V CDR1 and CDR2: SEHNR, FQNEAQ (reference sequence). The CDR3 sequence is 14 residues long.

The rearrangement links TRBV11-2 to TRBJ2-1, with 9 positions matching TRBD1. The V gene's germline CDR1 is SGHAT and CDR2 FQNNGV. After removal of 7 bases from V and 6 bases from J, the junction contained 7 bases not matched to a gene. The CDR3 is 14 amino acids. CDR3 DNA sequence: TGTGCCAGCACCCGGGACAGGGAACGCAATGAGCAGTTCTTC. Translation: CASTRDRERNEQFF.

This chain uses TRBV5-4 with TRBJ1-2; D is unclear. The CDR3 is made up of 14 amino acids. The V gene's germline CDR1 is SGHNT and CDR2 YYREEE (reference sequence). V was cut by 4 bases and J by 1 base, with 11 bases left in between. For the CDR3, the DNA is TGTGCCAGCAGCATGCGACTTATTAACTATGGCTACACCTTC. Amino acid sequence: CASSMRLINYGYTF. The variable domain in full, with the rest retrieved from reference TRBV5-4 and TRBJ1-2, is ETGVTQSPTHLIKTRGQQVTLRCSSQSGHNTVSWYQQALGQGPQFIFQYYREEENGRGNFPPRFSGLQFPNYSSELNVNALELDDSALYLCASSMRLINYGYTFGSGTRLTVV.

The J gene is TRBJ1-5, the V gene TRBV5-7; 7 nucleotides align to TRBD1. TRBV5-7 is an ORF; its function is uncertain. This CDR3 contains 15 residues. With 3 bases clipped from V and 1 base from J, the junction kept 4 bases outside the gene matches. CDR3 sequence reads: CASSSTGKSNQPQHF. CDR3 coding DNA: TGTGCCAGCAGCTCGACAGGGAAAAGCAATCAGCCCCAGCATTTT.

V is TRBV3-1 (or the pseudogene TRBV3-2) and J is TRBJ2-7, with D perhaps matching TRBD2 (6 bases). V shed 0 bases and J shed 3 bases, with 6 bases lying between them. The germline V gene encodes CDR1 LGHDT and CDR2 YNNKEL (reference sequence). The CDR3 is made up of 13 amino acids. The CDR3 sequence: CASSQERDYEQYF. The CDR3 DNA reads as TGTGCCAGCAGCCAAGAGCGGGACTACGAGCAGTACTTC.

This clone came up a few times. The rearrangement joins TRBV7-9 to TRBJ1-1; a weak D match, TRBD1 (5 bases). Germline CDR1 is SEHNR and CDR2 is FQNEAQ (reference sequence). Trimming cost V 1 base and J 8 bases, with 5 bases left between them. The length of the CDR3 is 11 residues. CDR3 nucleotide sequence: TGTGCCAGCAGCTTAGGACAGGAAGCTTTCTTT. Protein: CASSLGQEAFF.

The chain uses TRBV12-5 and TRBJ1-1; a possible D gene is TRBD1 (5 bases). The germline CDR1 and CDR2 sequences are LGHNT and FRNRAP. Trimming took off 4 bases at V and 3 bases at J, with 18 bases between the two ends. The CDR3 extends over 16 amino acids. The CDR3 DNA is TGTGCTAGTGGTTGGAAGATATCACAAGGGGACACTGAAGCTTTCTTT. Its translation is CASGWKISQGDTEAFF.

The chain links TRBV27 to TRBJ1-1; D is unclear. Germline CDR1 reads MNHEY; CDR2 reads SMNVEV (reference sequence). This CDR3 has 14 residues. Trimming removed 10 bases from V and 0 bases from J, with 15 bases in between. The CDR3 protein is CATRPLEMNTEAFF. CDR3 DNA: TGTGCCACCCGACCCCTGGAGATGAACACTGAAGCTTTCTTT.

CDR3 protein: CASSQGGTGISSYEQYF. The CDR3 DNA follows: TGTGCCAGCAGCCAGGGGGGGACAGGGATAAGCTCCTACGAGCAGTACTTC. The rearrangement uses TRBV4-2 and TRBJ2-7, with TRBD1 matching 9 bases. Germline lookup yields CDR1 LGHNA and CDR2 YNFKEQ. This CDR3 has 17 amino acids. V gave up 3 bases and J gave up 0 bases; unmatched junction bases: 9.

The chain joins TRBV7-3 to TRBJ2-7, with D maybe TRBD2 (5 bases). V shed 7 bases and J shed 7 bases, with 20 bases lying between them. Germline V CDR1 and CDR2: SGHTA, FQGTGA. This CDR3 has 14 amino acids. The CDR3 here is CASIPERVGWEQYF. Here the CDR3 DNA reads TGTGCCAGCATTCCGGAGAGGGTGGGGTGGGAGCAGTACTTC.

The chain links TRBV7-2 to TRBJ2-4; D may be TRBD2 (5 bases). V lost 1 base, J lost 8 bases, and 18 bases lay in between. CDR1 is SGHTA and CDR2 is FQGNSA in the germline V gene. This CDR3 has 16 residues. CDR3 DNA: TGTGCCAGCAGCTTAGGGAGAACCCCTGTCGGGGACATTCAGTACTTC. Amino acid sequence: CASSLGRTPVGDIQYF.

V gene TRBV9 combines with J gene TRBJ2-7; TRBD1 matches at 7 bases. The CDR3 has 14 residues. With V trimmed by 4 bases and J by 7 bases, 11 bases remained unmatched. The germline gives CDR1 SGDLS, CDR2 YYNGEE. In DNA form, the CDR3 reads TGTGCCAGCAGCAAGGGGGACAGCCGTTTGGAGCAGTACTTC. It specifies CASSKGDSRLEQYF.

The gene calls are TRBV5-1 and TRBJ1-1; D ambiguous. CDR3 size: 15 residues. CDR1 and CDR2 (germline): SGHRS, YFSETQ. V was shortened by 4 bases and J by 0 bases, with 13 bases between the two germline ends. This CDR3 is CASSREGVMNTEAFF. In nucleotides, the CDR3 is TGCGCCAGCAGCCGGGAGGGTGTGATGAACACTGAAGCTTTCTTT.

The chain couples TRBV30 to TRBJ2-1, with D maybe TRBD1 (5 bases). Germline loops: CDR1 GTSNPN, CDR2 SVGIG (reference sequence). The CDR3 runs 16 residues. The V end was cut by 4 bases, the J end by 3 bases, with 19 bases between. Written as DNA, the CDR3 is TGTGCCTGGAAGAGTGGGGCTCCTTGGAACTACAATGAGCAGTTCTTC. Its protein product is CAWKSGAPWNYNEQFF.

The rearrangement uses TRBV18 and TRBJ2-5, with D possibly TRBD1 on 5 matching bases. The V gene's germline CDR1 is KGHSH and CDR2 LQKENI. The CDR3 runs 15 residues. The V end lost 5 bases, the J end lost 1 base, and 14 bases lay between the germline ends. CDR3 amino acids: CASSSLRQIQETQYF. CDR3 in DNA: TGTGCCAGCTCATCCCTACGACAGATCCAAGAGACCCAGTACTTC.

The rearrangement joins TRBV5-1 to TRBJ1-5; possible D gene TRBD1, 5 bases. The CDR3 runs to 15 residues. The germline V and J ends were trimmed by 0 bases and 1 base, with 8 bases remaining between them. Germline V lookup: CDR1 SGHRS, CDR2 YFSETQ. The CDR3 region is CASSLDDRSNQPQHF. For the CDR3, the DNA is TGCGCCAGCAGCTTGGATGACAGAAGCAATCAGCCCCAGCATTTT.

The J gene is TRBJ1-2, the V gene TRBV12-3 or TRBV12-4; D is perhaps TRBD1 (5 bases). There are 13 residues in the CDR3. Trimming stripped 6 bases from V and 8 bases from J, with 16 bases between. The CDR3 DNA reads as TGTGCCAGCAGACCGGGACTTACTAGGGGCTACACCTTC. The encoded protein is CASRPGLTRGYTF.

The rearrangement links TRBV5-4 to TRBJ2-1; 7 bases agree with TRBD2. There are 12 residues in the CDR3. The V gene's germline CDR1 is SGHNT and CDR2 YYREEE (reference sequence). With 4 bases clipped from V and 10 bases from J, the junction kept 5 bases outside the gene matches. The CDR3 loop reads CASSPQRGEQFF. The CDR3 nucleotides are TGTGCCAGCAGCCCACAGCGGGGAGAGCAGTTCTTC.